This T cell receptor beta chain emerged from a study of CXCR3-negative and CXCR3-positive naive CD8 T cells. Points from the study as a whole: CXCR3-expressing naive cells carried TRB CDR3s more hydrophobic than those of CXCR3-negative naive cells.

Germline values: CDR1 MNHEY, CDR2 SVGEGT. The CDR3 covers 18 residues. The authors prepared UMI-labeled TRB cDNA libraries by 5' RACE. Following a re-call of the 5' RACE reads, TCRdb has one entry per CDR3 protein and lacks DNA. The sample includes approximately 83,000 distinct CDR3 sequences. Remarks on this clonotype: Its antigen is still unknown.

This chain links TRBV6-2 or TRBV6-3 with TRBJ2-1; TCRdb's D call of TRBD2 is untestable without DNA. Material: naive CXCR3- CD8+ T cells from blood. Subset defined: CD45RO-CCR7+CD27+CD95- naive CD8+ T cells lacking CXCR3 (TNR3-). This receptor was taken from a human donor in good health. Some clones in this sample may be carry-over from other donors' samples. The CDR3: CASSATSGTVGSYNEQFF.